This passage covers 18 T cell receptor beta chains from one sample sequenced in a study of radiotherapy plus CTLA-4 blockade in lung cancer. Profiling relied on immunoSEQ multiplex PCR, and the TCRdb table lists in-frame clones only, not all of them. Of approximately 45,000 clones listed, roughly 60% were seen once; the top ten hold 15% to 20%. The sequencing here drew on peripheral blood, taken from a patient treated with radiotherapy plus ipilimumab. The receptors were sampled from a human donor with non-small cell lung cancer who had a partial response to radiotherapy plus ipilimumab.

The rearrangement links TRBV10-3 to TRBJ2-1; 11 positions match TRBD2. The germline CDR1 and CDR2 sequences are ENHRY and SYGVKD. The CDR3 has 17 residues. The trim removed 2 bases at V and 6 bases at J, leaving 9 bases unmatched. This chain's CDR3 is CAISEKRKLAGANEQFF. The CDR3, as DNA: TGTGCCATCAGTGAGAAGCGAAAACTAGCGGGAGCCAATGAGCAGTTCTTC.

DNA of the CDR3: TGTGCCAGTAGTATAGCCCCGCGCAGGATGAACACCGGGGAGCTGTTTTTT. Amino acids: CASSIAPRRMNTGELFF. The genes are TRBV19 and TRBJ2-2; D is unclear. The germline gives CDR1 LNHDA, CDR2 SQIVND (reference sequence). This CDR3 is 17 amino acids long. Trimming pared 1 base from V and 1 base from J, leaving 13 bases between.

This clone was detected only a few times. The V gene is TRBV15, the J gene TRBJ2-7; possible D gene TRBD1, 5 bases. The CDR3 is 12 residues long. Germline V gives CDR1 LNHNV, CDR2 YYDKDF (reference sequence). Trimming removed 2 bases from V and 6 bases from J, with 8 bases in between. CDR3: CATSRQGTEQYF. The CDR3 coding sequence is TGTGCCACCAGCAGACAGGGAACCGAGCAGTACTTC.

This chain links TRBV7-3 with TRBJ1-5, with TRBD1 as a possible D gene (5 bases). V was clipped by 5 bases and J by 6 bases, with 11 bases between them. The CDR3 contains 13 residues. In germline, CDR1 is SGHTA, CDR2 FQGTGA. CDR3 region: CASSLRGGQPQHF. For the CDR3, the DNA is TGTGCCAGCAGCCTCCGCGGGGGTCAGCCCCAGCATTTT.

This chain links TRBV7-2 with TRBJ2-3; D not certain. This CDR3 comprises 12 residues. CDR1 is SGHTA and CDR2 is FQGNSA in the germline V gene. V lost 5 bases and J 4 bases, leaving 7 bases between the germline ends. In nucleotides, the CDR3 is TGTGCCAGCAGCACGCTAGCAGATACGCAGTATTTT. It yields the protein CASSTLADTQYF.

This clone was detected only once. The J gene is TRBJ2-3, the V gene TRBV5-1, with 8 bases identical to TRBD2. The CDR3 is 16 residues long. CDR1 SGHRS and CDR2 YFSETQ come from the germline V gene. The J segment lost 0 bases and the V segment lost 3 bases, leaving 6 bases of the junction unmatched. The CDR3 nucleotides are TGCGCCAGCAGCTCCCAAACTAGCGGTAGCACAGATACGCAGTATTTT. The encoded protein is CASSSQTSGSTDTQYF.

The rearrangement uses TRBV5-1 and TRBJ2-7, with D possibly TRBD2 on 6 matching bases. Trimming stripped 1 base from V and 5 bases from J, with 16 bases between. Looked up from germline, CDR1 is SGHRS and CDR2 is YFSETQ. The CDR3 is made up of 15 amino acids. Here the CDR3 reads CASSLLGAGRHEQYF. DNA for the CDR3: TGCGCCAGCAGCTTGTTAGGGGCGGGACGGCACGAGCAGTACTTC.

The rearrangement joins TRBV11-1 to TRBJ1-1; perhaps TRBD1 as D (6 bases). CDR1 is SGHAT, CDR2 FQDESV, per germline (reference sequence). Trimming shortened V by 6 bases and J by 5 bases, and 16 bases separated the two germline ends. There are 14 residues in the CDR3. CDR3 loop: CASSLGLRGTEAFF. The DNA for the CDR3 is TGTGCCAGCAGTCTCGGACTCAGGGGAACTGAAGCTTTCTTT.

The sample holds one count of this clone. This chain joins TRBV7-3 and TRBJ1-1; D perhaps matches TRBD1 (6 bases). Germline CDR1 reads SGHTA; CDR2 reads FQGTGA. V was clipped by 4 bases and J by 2 bases, with 14 bases between them. The CDR3 covers 15 residues. The DNA of the CDR3 is TGTGCCAGCAGCTCTACAGGGAATTCCAACACTGAAGCTTTCTTT. Protein: CASSSTGNSNTEAFF.

As DNA, the CDR3 is TGTGCCAGCAGCTTAGCGGGGCAGGGGCAGTACTTC. Translation gives CASSLAGQGQYF. This rearrangement joins TRBV7-9 to TRBJ2-7, with a tentative D call TRBD1 (5 bases). The length of the CDR3 is 12 residues. Germline CDR1 reads SEHNR; CDR2 reads FQNEAQ (reference sequence). The V gene lost 0 bases and the J gene lost 9 bases, with 9 bases spanning the gap.

The chain couples TRBV5-8 to TRBJ2-4; D may be TRBD1 (5 bases). Germline lookup yields CDR1 SGHTS and CDR2 YDEGEE. V was cut by 1 base and J by 4 bases, with 9 bases left in between. CDR3 size: 14 residues. The CDR3 loop reads CASSLFQGKNIQYF. In nucleotides, the CDR3 is TGTGCCAGCAGCTTGTTTCAGGGTAAAAACATTCAGTACTTC. The whole variable domain, remainder taken from reference TRBV5-8 and TRBJ2-4, is EAGVTQSPTHLIKTRGQQATLRCSPISGHTSVYWYQQALGLGLQFLLWYDEGEERNRGNFPPRFSGRQFPNYSSELNVNALELEDSALYLCASSLFQGKNIQYFGAGTRLSVL.

The count of this clone is one. The chain employs TRBV18 and TRBJ1-5; D is perhaps TRBD1 (5 bases). The V gene lost 2 bases and the J gene lost 6 bases, with 14 bases spanning the gap. Germline values: CDR1 KGHSH, CDR2 LQKENI. This CDR3 region has 15 residues. The CDR3 DNA follows: TGTGCCAGCTCACCAACGAGGGGCGGGAGTCAGCCCCAGCATTTT. Translation gives CASSPTRGGSQPQHF.

The chain combines TRBV19 with TRBJ1-2; D is perhaps TRBD1 (5 bases). The CDR3 has 13 amino acids. V was pared by 5 bases and J by 3 bases, with 10 bases between. CDR1 and CDR2 from the germline V gene are LNHDA and SQIVND (reference sequence). CDR3 nucleotide sequence: TGTGCCAGTAGTTCCCGACAGTACTATGGCTACACCTTC. Translating gives CASSSRQYYGYTF. Full variable domain (missing parts from reference TRBV19 and TRBJ1-2): DGGITQSPKYLFRKEGQNVTLSCEQNLNHDAMYWYRQDPGQGLRLIYYSQIVNDFQKGDIAEGYSVSREKKESFPLTVTSAQKNPTAFYLCASSSRQYYGYTFGSGTRLTVV.

This chain connects TRBV7-3 to TRBJ2-2; D not resolved. Germline values: CDR1 SGHTA, CDR2 FQGTGA. This CDR3 is 14 amino acids long. V was pared by 5 bases and J by 0 bases, with 7 bases between. CDR3 residues: CASSVDTNTGELFF. The CDR3, as DNA: TGTGCCAGCAGCGTAGACACGAACACCGGGGAGCTGTTTTTT.

V is TRBV13 and J is TRBJ1-3, with D possibly being TRBD1 (5 bases). In germline, CDR1 is PRHDT, CDR2 FYEKMQ (reference sequence). Trimming took 2 bases from V and 0 from J, leaving 14 bases between them. The length of the CDR3 is 17 residues. The CDR3 coding sequence is TGTGCCAGCAGCTTAAGGGCAGGGCGGTTCTCTGGAAACACCATATATTTT. Translation: CASSLRAGRFSGNTIYF.

This clone was observed a handful of times. The chain carries TRBV6-6 and TRBJ2-1, with 9 bases matching TRBD1. This CDR3 has 15 amino acids. Germline trimming cut 0 bases from V and 7 bases from J; bases unmatched to any gene: 4. Germline V lookup: CDR1 MNHNY, CDR2 SVGAGI (reference sequence). The CDR3 DNA reads TGTGCCAGCAGTTACTCGTGGGACAGGGAAAATGAGCAGTTCTTC. Protein product: CASSYSWDRENEQFF.

The chain employs TRBV4-1 and TRBJ1-3; D possibly corresponds to TRBD1 (6 bases). The V end was cut by 4 bases, the J end by 7 bases, with 20 bases between. The germline CDR1 and CDR2 sequences are MGHRA and YSYEKL. The CDR3 is made up of 16 amino acids. Here the CDR3 reads CASSPEGGLGGNTIYF. CDR3 DNA sequence: TGCGCCAGCAGCCCCGAGGGGGGGCTTGGAGGGAACACCATATATTTT.

The chain is built from TRBV2 and TRBJ1-6; D might be TRBD1 (5 bases). The CDR3 is made up of 13 amino acids. CDR1 SNHLY and CDR2 FYNNEI come from the germline V gene. Trimming pared 7 bases from V and 7 bases from J, leaving 11 bases between. Written as DNA, the CDR3 is TGTGCCAGCACGACAGTCGGAAATTCACCCCTCCACTTT. As protein: CASTTVGNSPLHF.